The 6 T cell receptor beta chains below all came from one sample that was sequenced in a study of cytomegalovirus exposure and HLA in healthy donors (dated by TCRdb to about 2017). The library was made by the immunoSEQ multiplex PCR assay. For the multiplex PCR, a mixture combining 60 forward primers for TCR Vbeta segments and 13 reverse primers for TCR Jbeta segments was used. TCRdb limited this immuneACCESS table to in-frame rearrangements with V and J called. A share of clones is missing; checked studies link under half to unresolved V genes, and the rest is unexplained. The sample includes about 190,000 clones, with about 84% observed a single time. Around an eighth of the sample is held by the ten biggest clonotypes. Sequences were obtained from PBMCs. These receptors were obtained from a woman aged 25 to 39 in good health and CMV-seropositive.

As DNA, the CDR3 is TGCGCCAGCAGCTCTCCTAGCGGGAGGGAAGCCGAGCAGTACTTC. It encodes CASSSPSGREAEQYF. The chain employs TRBV5-1 and TRBJ2-7; 12 nucleotides align to TRBD2. CDR3 length: 15 residues. V trimming: 3 bases; J trimming: 6 bases; junction bases outside the gene matches: 7. CDR1 and CDR2 (germline): SGHRS, YFSETQ.

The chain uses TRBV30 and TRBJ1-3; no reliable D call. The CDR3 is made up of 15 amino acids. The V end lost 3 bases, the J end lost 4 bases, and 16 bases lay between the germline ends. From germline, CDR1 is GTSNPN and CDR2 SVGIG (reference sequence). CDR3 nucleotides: TGTGCCTGGAGAAAGGGAGCGCGGGTCGGAAACACCATATATTTT. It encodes CAWRKGARVGNTIYF.

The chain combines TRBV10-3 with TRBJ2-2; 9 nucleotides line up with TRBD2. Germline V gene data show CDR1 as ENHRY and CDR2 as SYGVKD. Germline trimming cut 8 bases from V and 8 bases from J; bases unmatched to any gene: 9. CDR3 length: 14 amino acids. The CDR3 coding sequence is TGTGCCATCGCGGGACTGGCGGGAGGGGGGGAGCTGTTTTTT. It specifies CAIAGLAGGGELFF.

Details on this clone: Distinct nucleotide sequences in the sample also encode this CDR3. The DNA of the CDR3 is TGCAGTGTCAGGAGGGGAACTGAAGCTTTCTTT. This gives the protein CSVRRGTEAFF. The chain has TRBV20-1 and TRBJ1-1, with D maybe TRBD1 (5 bases). Deletions cut 7 bases from V and 5 bases from J, with 11 bases between. The germline gives CDR1 DFQATT, CDR2 SNEGSKA (reference sequence). The CDR3 totals 11 residues.

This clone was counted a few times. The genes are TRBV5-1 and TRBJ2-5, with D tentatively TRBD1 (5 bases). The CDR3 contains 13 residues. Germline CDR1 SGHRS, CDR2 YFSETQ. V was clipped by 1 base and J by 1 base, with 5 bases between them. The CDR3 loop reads CASSLQGQETQYF. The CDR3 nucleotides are TGCGCCAGCAGCTTGCAGGGCCAAGAGACCCAGTACTTC.

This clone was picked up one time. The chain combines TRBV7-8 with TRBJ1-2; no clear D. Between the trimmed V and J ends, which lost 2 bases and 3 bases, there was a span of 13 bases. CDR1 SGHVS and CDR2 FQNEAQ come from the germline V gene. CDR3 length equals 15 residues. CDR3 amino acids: CASSLRPVGDYGYTF. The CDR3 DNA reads TGTGCCAGCAGCTTACGTCCGGTCGGGGACTATGGCTACACCTTC.